This TCR beta chain was recovered during a study of cytomegalovirus exposure and HLA in healthy donors. Per germline, CDR1 SGDLS and CDR2 YYNGEE. The CDR3 runs 16 residues. The V and J ends lost 2 bases and 5 bases, in that order; junction bases with no gene match: 8. Researchers ran the PCR with 60 Vbeta and 13 Jbeta primers. Measured with immunoSEQ multiplex PCR; TCRdb has only the in-frame clones, and not every one. The repertoire holds roughly 220,000 clones, with under 70% as singletons. Source material: PBMCs. This chain uses TRBV9 with TRBJ2-7; 12 bases line up with TRBD2. The source is a man in his forties or fifties in good health and CMV-seropositive. For the CDR3, the DNA is TGTGCCAGCAGCGTGGGGGCTAGCGGGGGGGCAGACGAGCAGTACTTC. It is translated as CASSVGASGGADEQYF.